These 4 T cell receptor beta chains originate from one sample sequenced in a study of early T cells in non-severe SARS-CoV-2 infection. TCRdb processed the 5' RACE reads anew with MiXCR; each CDR3 protein has one entry. The sample comprises 35,000 to 45,000 distinct CDR3 sequences, 12% of which are singletons, and 16% rests with the top ten. Material: whole blood. Every receptor here comes from an adult who was a healthcare worker with PCR-confirmed SARS-CoV-2 infection or an uninfected control (not recorded which).

In its sample, this clonotype was seen a few times. The junction shows a germline mismatch at one end, possibly a read error. The rearrangement uses TRBV29-1 and TRBJ2-3, with no clear D. The CDR3 sequence is 12 residues long. Germline V lookup: CDR1 SQVTM, CDR2 ANQGSEA. CDR3 nucleotides: TGCAGCGCATACCAAATCGGCGGTACGCAGTATTTC. Protein sequence: CSAYQIGGTQYF.

This clonotype was picked up many times. The rearrangement joins TRBV28 to TRBJ2-2; D ambiguous. The germline V gene has CDR1 MDHEN and CDR2 SYDVKM. The CDR3 is 12 amino acids. Trimming pared 6 bases from V and 9 bases from J, leaving 11 bases between. The CDR3 is CASRPGPRELFF. The CDR3 DNA sequence: TGTGCCAGCAGACCAGGCCCCCGGGAGCTGTTTTTT.

The table lists this clonotype with a count of one. The chain employs TRBV19 and TRBJ1-1; D is possibly TRBD1 (6 bases). V dropped 1 base and J dropped 7 bases, with 16 bases sitting between them. This CDR3 has 15 residues. Germline V gene data show CDR1 as LNHDA and CDR2 as SQIVND (reference sequence). The CDR3: CASSIADSRGDEAFF. In DNA, the CDR3 is TGTGCCAGTAGTATAGCGGATAGCAGGGGCGATGAAGCTTTCTTT. Filled out from reference TRBV19 and TRBJ1-1, the complete variable domain reads DGGITQSPKYLFRKEGQNVTLSCEQNLNHDAMYWYRQDPGQGLRLIYYSQIVNDFQKGDIAEGYSVSREKKESFPLTVTSAQKNPTAFYLCASSIADSRGDEAFFGQGTRLTVV.

This clonotype appeared a few times. CDR3 in DNA: TGTGCCAGCAGCTTAAATAACGCGGAGACCCAGTACTTC. It specifies CASSLNNAETQYF. The chain employs TRBV7-9 and TRBJ2-5; D unresolved. The CDR3 has 13 residues. Trimming took off 2 bases at V and 5 bases at J, with 9 bases between the two ends. From germline, CDR1 is SEHNR and CDR2 FQNEAQ (reference sequence). Using reference TRBV7-9 and TRBJ2-5 for the parts outside the CDR3, the full variable domain is DTGVSQNPRHKITKRGQNVTFRCDPISEHNRLYWYRQTLGQGPEFLTYFQNEAQLEKSRLLSDRFSAERPKGSFSTLEIQRTEQGDSAMYLCASSLNNAETQYFGPGTRLLVL.